The entry below describes one T cell receptor beta chain. Antigen specificity is unknown. The data are from a study of OX40 agonist ivuxolimab in advanced cancers. Background on the study: Treatment received earlier with anti-PD-1, anti-PD-L1 or anti-CTLA-4 agents was allowed, and over 30% had some. The study's findings and limits: Relative to CD4+ cells, CD8+ T cells on average had more expanded clones.

Using immunoSEQ multiplex PCR, the repertoire was profiled, and TCRdb retains in-frame clones only, with some absent. The repertoire consists of about 96,000 clones, with approximately 80% occurring once and the leading ten covering approximately 5.5%. This CDR3 is 16 amino acids long. V lost 0 bases and J 1 base, leaving 12 bases between the germline ends. From germline, CDR1 is MNHEY and CDR2 SVGAGI. The chain uses TRBV6-5 and TRBJ1-1; D is ambiguous. The sequence derives from an adult with an advanced solid tumor such as melanoma, head and neck, liver or kidney cancer. The sequences come from CD4+ or CD8+ T cells sorted from blood, collected in a trial of the OX40 agonist ivuxolimab. The CDR3: CASSYSTNGGNTEAFF. The CDR3 DNA is TGTGCCAGCAGTTACTCGACTAATGGCGGGAACACTGAAGCTTTCTTT.